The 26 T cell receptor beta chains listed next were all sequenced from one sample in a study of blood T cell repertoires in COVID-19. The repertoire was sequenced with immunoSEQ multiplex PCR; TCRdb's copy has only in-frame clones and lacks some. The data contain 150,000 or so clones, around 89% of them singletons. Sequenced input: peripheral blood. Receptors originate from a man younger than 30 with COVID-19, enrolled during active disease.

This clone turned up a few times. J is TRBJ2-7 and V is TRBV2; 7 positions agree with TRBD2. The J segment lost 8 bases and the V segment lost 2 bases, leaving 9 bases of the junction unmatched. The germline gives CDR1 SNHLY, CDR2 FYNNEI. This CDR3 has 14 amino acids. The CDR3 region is CASSELMGGSQQYF. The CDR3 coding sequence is TGTGCCAGCAGTGAACTAATGGGGGGGAGCCAGCAGTACTTC.

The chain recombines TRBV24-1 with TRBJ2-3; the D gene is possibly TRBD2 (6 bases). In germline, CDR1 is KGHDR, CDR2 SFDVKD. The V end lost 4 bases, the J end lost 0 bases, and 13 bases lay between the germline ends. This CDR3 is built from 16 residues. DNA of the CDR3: TGTGCCACCAGTGACAGACATAGCGGTAGCACAGATACGCAGTATTTT. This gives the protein CATSDRHSGSTDTQYF.

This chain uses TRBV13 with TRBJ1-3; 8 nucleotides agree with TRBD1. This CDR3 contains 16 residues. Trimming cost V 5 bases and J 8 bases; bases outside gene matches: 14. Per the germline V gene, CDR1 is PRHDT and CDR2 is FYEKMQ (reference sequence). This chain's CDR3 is CASSPGRGQVLDTIYF. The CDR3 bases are TGTGCCAGCAGCCCAGGAAGGGGACAGGTCCTGGACACCATATATTTT.

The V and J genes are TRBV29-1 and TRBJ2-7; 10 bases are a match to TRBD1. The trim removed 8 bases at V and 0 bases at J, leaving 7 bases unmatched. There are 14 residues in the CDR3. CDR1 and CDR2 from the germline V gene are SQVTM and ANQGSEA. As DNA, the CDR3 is TGCAGCACGCGACAGGGGGCTAGCTCCTACGAGCAGTACTTC. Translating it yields CSTRQGASSYEQYF.

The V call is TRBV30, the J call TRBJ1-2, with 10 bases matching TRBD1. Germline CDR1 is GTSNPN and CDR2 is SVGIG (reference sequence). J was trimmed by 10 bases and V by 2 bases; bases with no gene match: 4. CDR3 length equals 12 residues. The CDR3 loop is CAWSPDRGPYTF. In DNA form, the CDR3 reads TGTGCCTGGAGTCCAGACAGGGGGCCCTACACCTTC.

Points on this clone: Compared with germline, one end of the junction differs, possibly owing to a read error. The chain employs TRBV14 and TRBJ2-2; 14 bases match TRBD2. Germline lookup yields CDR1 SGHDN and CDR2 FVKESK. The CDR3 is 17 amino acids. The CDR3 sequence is CASRQGGLAGEAGELFF. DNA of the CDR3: TGTGCCAGCAGACAAGGGGGACTAGCGGGAGAGGCCGGGGAGCTGTTTTTT.

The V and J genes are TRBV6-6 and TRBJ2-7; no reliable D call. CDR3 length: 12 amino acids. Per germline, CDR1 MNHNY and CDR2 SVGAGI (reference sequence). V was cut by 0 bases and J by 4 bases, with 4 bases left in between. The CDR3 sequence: CASSYSRYEQYF. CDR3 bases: TGTGCCAGCAGTTACTCGCGATACGAGCAGTACTTC.

Here the CDR3 reads CASSYSARNQPQHF. DNA for the CDR3: TGTGCCAGCAGTTACTCTGCTAGGAATCAGCCCCAGCATTTT. V and J are TRBV6-5 and TRBJ1-5, with D uncertain. This CDR3 is built from 14 residues. Germline CDR1 MNHEY, CDR2 SVGAGI. The V end lost 0 bases, the J end lost 4 bases, and 7 bases lay between the germline ends.

CDR3 nucleotides: TGTGCCAGCAGCTTACCAAGACAATACACTGAAGCTTTCTTT. Protein product: CASSLPRQYTEAFF. The chain joins TRBV5-6 to TRBJ1-1; D remains ambiguous. CDR1 and CDR2 (germline): SGHDT, YYEEEE. The CDR3 is 14 residues long. Trimming cost V 2 bases and J 3 bases, with 11 bases left between them.

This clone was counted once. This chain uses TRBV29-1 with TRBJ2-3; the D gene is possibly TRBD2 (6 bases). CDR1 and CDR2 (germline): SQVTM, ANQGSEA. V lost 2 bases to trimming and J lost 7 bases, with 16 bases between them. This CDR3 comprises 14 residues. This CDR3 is CSVEPRLAGNTQYF. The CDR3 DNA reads TGCAGCGTTGAACCCCGTCTCGCGGGAAATACGCAGTATTTT.

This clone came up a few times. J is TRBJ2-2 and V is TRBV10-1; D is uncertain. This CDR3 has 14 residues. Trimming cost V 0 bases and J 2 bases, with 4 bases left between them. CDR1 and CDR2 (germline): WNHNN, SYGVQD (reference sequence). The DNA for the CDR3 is TGCGCCAGCAGTGAGTCCCTCAACACCGGGGAGCTGTTTTTT. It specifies CASSESLNTGELFF.

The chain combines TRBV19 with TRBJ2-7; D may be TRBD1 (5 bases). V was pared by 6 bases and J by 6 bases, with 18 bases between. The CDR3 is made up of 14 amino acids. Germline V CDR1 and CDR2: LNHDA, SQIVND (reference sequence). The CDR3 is CASSTTGKGAEQYF. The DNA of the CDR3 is TGTGCCAGTAGCACTACAGGTAAAGGGGCCGAGCAGTACTTC.

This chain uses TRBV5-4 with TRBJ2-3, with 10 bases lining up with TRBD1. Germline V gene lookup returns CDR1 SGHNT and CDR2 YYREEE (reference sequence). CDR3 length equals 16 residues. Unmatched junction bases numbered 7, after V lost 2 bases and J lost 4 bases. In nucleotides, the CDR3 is TGTGCCAGCAGCTTTCCACGGGACAGGGGTTCAGATACGCAGTATTTT. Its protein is CASSFPRDRGSDTQYF.

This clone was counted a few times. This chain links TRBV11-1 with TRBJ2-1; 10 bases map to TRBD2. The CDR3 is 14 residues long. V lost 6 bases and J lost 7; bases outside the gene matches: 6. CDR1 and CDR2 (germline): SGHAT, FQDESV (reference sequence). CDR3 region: CASSLAGARNEQFF. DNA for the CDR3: TGTGCCAGCAGTCTAGCGGGAGCTAGGAATGAGCAGTTCTTC.

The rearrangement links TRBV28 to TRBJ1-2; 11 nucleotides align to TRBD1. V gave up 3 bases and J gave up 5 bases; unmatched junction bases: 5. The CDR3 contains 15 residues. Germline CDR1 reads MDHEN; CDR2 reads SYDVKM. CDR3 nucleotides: TGTGCCAGCAGTTTCCGGACAGGGGGCCGGTATGGCTACACCTTC. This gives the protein CASSFRTGGRYGYTF.

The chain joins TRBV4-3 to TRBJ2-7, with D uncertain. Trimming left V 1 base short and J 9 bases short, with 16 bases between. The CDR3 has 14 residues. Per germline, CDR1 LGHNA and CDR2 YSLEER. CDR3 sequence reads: CASSQGGPAAVQYF. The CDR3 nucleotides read TGCGCCAGCAGCCAAGGAGGCCCAGCTGCCGTGCAGTACTTC.

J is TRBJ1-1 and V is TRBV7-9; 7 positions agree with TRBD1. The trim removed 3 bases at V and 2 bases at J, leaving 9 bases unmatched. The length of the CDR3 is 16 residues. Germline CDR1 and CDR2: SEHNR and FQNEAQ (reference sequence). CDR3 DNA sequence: TGTGCCAGCAGCTTCCCAATACGACAGGGTAACACTGAAGCTTTCTTT. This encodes CASSFPIRQGNTEAFF.

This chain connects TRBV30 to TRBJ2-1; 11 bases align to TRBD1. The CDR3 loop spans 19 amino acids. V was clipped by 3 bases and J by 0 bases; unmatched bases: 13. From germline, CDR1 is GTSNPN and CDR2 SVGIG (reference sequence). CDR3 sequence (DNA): TGTGCCTGGAGAGTTCTTCTTACGGGACAGGGGGTCTCCTACAATGAGCAGTTCTTC. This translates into CAWRVLLTGQGVSYNEQFF.

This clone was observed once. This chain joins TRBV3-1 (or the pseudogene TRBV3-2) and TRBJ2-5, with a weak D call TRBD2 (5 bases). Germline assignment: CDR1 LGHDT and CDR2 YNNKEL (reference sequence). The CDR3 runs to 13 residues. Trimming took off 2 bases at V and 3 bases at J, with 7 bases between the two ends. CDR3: CASSQLREETQYF. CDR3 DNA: TGTGCCAGCAGCCAACTGCGGGAAGAGACCCAGTACTTC.

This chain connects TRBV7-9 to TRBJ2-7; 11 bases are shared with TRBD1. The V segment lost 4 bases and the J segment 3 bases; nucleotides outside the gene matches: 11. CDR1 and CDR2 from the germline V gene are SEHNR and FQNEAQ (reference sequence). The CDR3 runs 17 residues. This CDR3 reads CASSSRTGGPDFYEQYF. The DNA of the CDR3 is TGTGCCAGCAGCTCGCGGACAGGGGGCCCAGACTTCTACGAGCAGTACTTC.

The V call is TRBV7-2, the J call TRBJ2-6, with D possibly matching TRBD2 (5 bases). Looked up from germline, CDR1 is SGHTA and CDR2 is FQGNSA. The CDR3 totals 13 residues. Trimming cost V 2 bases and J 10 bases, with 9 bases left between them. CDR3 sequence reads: CASSLSGENVLTF. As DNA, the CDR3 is TGTGCCAGCAGCTTATCCGGGGAGAACGTCCTGACTTTC.

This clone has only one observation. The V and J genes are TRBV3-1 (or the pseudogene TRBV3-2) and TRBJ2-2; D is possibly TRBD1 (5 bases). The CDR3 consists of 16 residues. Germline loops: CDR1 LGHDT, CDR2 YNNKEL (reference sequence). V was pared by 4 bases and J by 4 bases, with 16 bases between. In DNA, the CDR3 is TGTGCCAGCAGCCCCTTAGGGGAACGGAGCACCGGGGAGCTGTTTTTT. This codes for CASSPLGERSTGELFF.

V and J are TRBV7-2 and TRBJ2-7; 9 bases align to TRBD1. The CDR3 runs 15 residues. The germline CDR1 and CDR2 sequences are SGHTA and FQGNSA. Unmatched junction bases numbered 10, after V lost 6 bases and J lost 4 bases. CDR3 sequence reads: CASRKDRGAWYEQYF. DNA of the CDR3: TGTGCCAGCAGAAAAGACAGGGGGGCATGGTACGAGCAGTACTTC.

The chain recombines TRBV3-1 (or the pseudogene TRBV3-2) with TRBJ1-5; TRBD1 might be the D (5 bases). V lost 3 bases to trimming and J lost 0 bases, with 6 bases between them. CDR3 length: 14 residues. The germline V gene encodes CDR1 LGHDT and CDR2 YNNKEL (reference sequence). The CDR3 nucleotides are TGTGCCAGCAGCCACAGGGATAGCAATCAGCCCCAGCATTTT. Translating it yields CASSHRDSNQPQHF.

This CDR3 reads CASSLGANRDTQYF. The CDR3 bases are TGCGCCAGCAGCTTGGGGGCAAATAGAGATACGCAGTATTTT. The rearrangement links TRBV5-1 to TRBJ2-3; no clear D. CDR3 length equals 14 residues. Germline V gives CDR1 SGHRS, CDR2 YFSETQ. V dropped 0 bases and J dropped 5 bases, with 10 bases sitting between them.

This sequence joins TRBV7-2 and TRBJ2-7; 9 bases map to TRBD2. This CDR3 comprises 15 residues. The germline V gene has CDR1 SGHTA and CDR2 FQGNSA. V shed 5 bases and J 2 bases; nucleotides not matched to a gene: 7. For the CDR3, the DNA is TGTGCCAGCAGCGAGGGACCTAGCGGGACCTACGAGCAGTACTTC. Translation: CASSEGPSGTYEQYF.